This T cell receptor beta chain was retrieved from a study of T-cell reconstitution after alpha-beta-depleted transplantation in children (dated by TCRdb to about 2016). General notes on the study: Using TCR repertoire profiling, the study followed T-cell immune reconstitution in a quantitative way in children after TCRalphabeta/CD19-depleted allogeneic hematopoietic cell transplantation. Broad study findings and their caveats: In some patients, the high TCRbeta diversity seen at day 60 was put down to recipient T cells and intrathymic progenitors that had survived conditioning. Over the following months the frequencies of hyperexpanded clones went down, and after one year T-cell counts and TCRbeta diversity were mostly credited to newly produced T cells. The apparently early alphabetaT-cell count recovery about two months after transplant was reportedly dependent on only several hundred rapidly expanded clones derived from non-depleted graft cells.

The library was generated by PCR. Data came from an Illumina HiSeq 2500. TCR library preparation used molecular barcoding, with unique molecular identifiers applied to normalize quantification of the TCRbeta repertoire. TCRdb reworked the public reads: Q25 trimming with fastp, MiXCR clone assembly, productive beta chains retained. Entries are consolidated by CDR3 protein sequence, retaining the most common genes and DNA. The sample table lists roughly 66,000 distinct CDR3 sequences, roughly 4.9% of them with a count of one. The top ten clones comprise approximately 20% of the sample. The sample's treatment or condition label, decoded: allogeneic hematopoietic cell transplantation with graft depleted of TCRalphabeta T cells and CD19 B cells. The children who served as transplant recipients had been given grafts of TCRalphabeta/CD19-depleted allogeneic hematopoietic cells. This clonotype was seen ten or more times. This clone's antigen is unknown. Nothing much larger sits one base from this clone, and base qualities are not available.

The sequence was collected from a boy younger than two who had a stem cell transplant for acute myeloid leukemia, so the T cells may come from the graft donor. The material sequenced was PBMCs, mostly from graft donor cells, taken 180 days after TCRalphabeta/CD19-depleted stem cell transplant.

The base sequence is TGTGCCAGCAGTTTAGCGCGGCTAGCGGTCACAGATACGCAGTATTTT. Translated, it reads CASSLARLAVTDTQYF. The chain employs TRBV12-3 or TRBV12-4 and TRBJ2-3, with 7 bases aligning to TRBD2. The CDR3 starts with the cysteine, ends with the phenylalanine, and has 16 residues. CDR3 DNA only is kept here, 48 bases in frame from base 1. The germline V end is reduced by 0 bases and the J end by 2 bases; junction bases left unmatched: 5.